The T cell receptor beta chain described here comes from a study of CD8+CD57+ T cells in acquired aplastic anemia. Study-level background: The average for DNA from sorted CD4+ and CD8+ cells was 3.2 ug. CD4+ cells from healthy donors averaged around 10 million reads. Regarding the study as a whole: Approximately 27 CD8+ CDR3 sequences occurred in both the patients and the controls. Researchers reported that CD8+ Simpson's diversity was not significantly different in patients versus controls.

Comments on this clonotype: What it recognizes is unknown. Mismatch with germline at one junction end may stem from a read error.

The study profiled TCR beta VDJ and CDR3 using genomic DNA as template. One entry per CDR3 protein results from TCRdb running MiXCR on the reads. The data contain about 110,000 distinct CDR3 sequences, roughly 51% of them singletons. The CDR3 extends over 12 amino acids. Germline-derived CDR1 and CDR2 are SGHTA and FQGNSA. This sequence was found in a human donor in good health, serving as a control. V is TRBV7-2 and J is TRBJ2-7; 8 nucleotides line up with TRBD2. What was sequenced was sorted CD4+, CD8+, or CD8+CD57+ T cells (not recorded which) from PBMCs. CDR3 region: CASSVAGREQYF. The CDR3 region has the DNA TGTGCCAGCAGCGTAGCGGGGCGGGAGCAGTACTTC.